A single sample gave rise to the 23 T cell receptor beta chains below, sequenced in a study of blood T cells in healthy people across ages. The use of a sample-barcoded 5' primer and a J-beta primer mix characterized a second PCR of roughly 6 to 11 cycles. One entry per CDR3 protein, called by TCRdb with MiXCR from the 5' RACE reads. The sample lists over 1,200,000 distinct CDR3 sequences; roughly 60% were seen once. The sample comprised blood. Receptors originate from a man aged 18 to 35 in good health.

The chain employs TRBV7-9 and TRBJ2-7, with D perhaps given as TRBD1 or TRBD2 (5 bases each). The CDR3 is made up of 14 amino acids. V shed 8 bases and J shed 2 bases, with 16 bases lying between them. Germline V lookup: CDR1 SEHNR, CDR2 FQNEAQ (reference sequence). The CDR3 here is CASEGHPKAYEQYF. CDR3 nucleotides: TGTGCCAGCGAGGGGCACCCTAAGGCCTACGAGCAGTACTTC. The variable domain in full, completed from reference TRBV7-9 and TRBJ2-7, reads DTGVSQNPRHKITKRGQNVTFRCDPISEHNRLYWYRQTLGQGPEFLTYFQNEAQLEKSRLLSDRFSAERPKGSFSTLEIQRTEQGDSAMYLCASEGHPKAYEQYFGPGTRLTVT.

The V call is TRBV20-1, the J call TRBJ2-7; D may be TRBD2 (6 bases). From germline, CDR1 is DFQATT and CDR2 SNEGSKA (reference sequence). There are 14 residues in the CDR3. V was trimmed by 3 bases and J by 2 bases, leaving 14 bases between them. This chain's CDR3 is CSARDSGNPYEQYF. The CDR3 nucleotides are TGCAGTGCTAGGGATAGCGGCAACCCCTACGAGCAGTACTTC.

The CDR3 region has the DNA TGTGCCAGCAGCCACAGGACCTCCTATGGCTACACCTTC. This encodes CASSHRTSYGYTF. The V gene is TRBV11-1, the J gene TRBJ1-2; D possibly corresponds to TRBD1 (5 bases). Germline V gene sequence: CDR1 SGHAT, CDR2 FQDESV (reference sequence). This CDR3 spans 13 amino acids. V was pared by 5 bases and J by 4 bases, with 11 bases between.

This clonotype showed up just a few times. The CDR3 region is CATSRGAQASLSDEQFF. The CDR3 nucleotides read TGTGCCACCAGCAGAGGGGCTCAGGCTAGTTTGAGTGATGAGCAGTTCTTC. This chain links TRBV15 with TRBJ2-1; D not certain. Trimming took 1 base from V and 8 from J, leaving 21 bases between them. Germline V gene sequence: CDR1 LNHNV, CDR2 YYDKDF (reference sequence). The CDR3 runs 17 residues.

This clonotype has just a few counts. The V gene is TRBV10-3, the J gene TRBJ2-1; 7 bases map to TRBD2. The junction had 14 bases not matched to a gene; V was cut back by 8 bases and J by 4 bases. The germline V gene has CDR1 ENHRY and CDR2 SYGVKD. The CDR3 is 16 amino acids. CDR3 nucleotides: TGTGCCATCGGGGGTCGTCGCGGGAGTTATTACAATGAGCAGTTCTTC. It encodes CAIGGRRGSYYNEQFF.

A single count supports this clonotype. This rearrangement joins TRBV7-9 to TRBJ1-6; no clear D. In germline, CDR1 is SEHNR, CDR2 FQNEAQ (reference sequence). This CDR3 has 14 amino acids. Trimming pared 5 bases from V and 8 bases from J, leaving 13 bases between. CDR3 DNA sequence: TGTGCCAGCAGCCCAGAATCGCGCGATTCACCCCTCCACTTT. Encoded protein: CASSPESRDSPLHF.

This clonotype was observed once. The junction differs from germline at one of its ends, possibly a read error. The chain links TRBV7-4 to TRBJ1-5; D is uncertain. The V gene's germline CDR1 is SGHVT and CDR2 SQSDAQ. This CDR3 has 16 residues. The CDR3: CTSSPIIKGSHQPQHF. The CDR3 coding sequence is TGTACCAGCAGCCCCATCATTAAGGGAAGTCATCAGCCCCAGCATTTT.

The chain recombines TRBV29-1 with TRBJ1-3; D might be TRBD1 (5 bases). Trimming shortened V by 6 bases and J by 1 base, and 19 bases separated the two germline ends. The CDR3 has 16 residues. Germline loops: CDR1 SQVTM, CDR2 ANQGSEA. CDR3 coding DNA: TGCAGCGTCGATGACGGGGGGAGTGCGTCTGGAAACACCATATATTTT. Amino acid sequence: CSVDDGGSASGNTIYF.

The chain links TRBV20-1 to TRBJ1-2; TRBD1 is a possible D gene (5 bases). CDR1 is DFQATT and CDR2 is SNEGSKA in the germline V gene (reference sequence). CDR3 size: 16 residues. Between the trimmed V and J ends, which lost 0 bases and 1 base, there was a span of 15 bases. The CDR3 DNA reads TGCAGTGCTAGAGATATGGCACGGGGCGATAACTATGGCTACACCTTC. Translated, it gives CSARDMARGDNYGYTF.

This clonotype was seen a few times. The rearrangement joins TRBV11-2 to TRBJ1-2; TRBD1 is a possible D gene (5 bases). V was pared by 5 bases and J by 11 bases, with 15 bases between. The CDR3 covers 12 residues. Germline CDR1 is SGHAT and CDR2 is FQNNGV. The DNA for the CDR3 is TGTGCCAGCAGCCCCTTGGGGGTTGGGTACACCTTC. Encoded protein: CASSPLGVGYTF.

V usage is TRBV12-5 and J usage is TRBJ2-7; D is unresolved. The V gene's germline CDR1 is LGHNT and CDR2 FRNRAP. The CDR3 sequence is 13 residues long. Trimming removed 1 base from V and 2 bases from J, with 6 bases in between. For the CDR3, the DNA is TGTGCTAGTGGTTTGGGTCTACCCTACGAGCAGTACTTC. Its protein is CASGLGLPYEQYF.

The chain couples TRBV20-1 to TRBJ2-5; D is unresolved. The DNA matches TRBJ2-7 better at its end, which makes the J call doubtful. The CDR3 contains 13 residues. The germline V gene has CDR1 DFQATT and CDR2 SNEGSKA (reference sequence). CDR3 sequence (DNA): TGCAGTGCTAGCCGAACAGCGACCAACGAGCAGTACTTC. Amino acids: CSASRTATNEQYF.

The chain has TRBV15 and TRBJ2-5, with 7 bases aligning to TRBD2. Germline CDR1 LNHNV, CDR2 YYDKDF (reference sequence). V lost 5 bases and J lost 2; bases outside the gene matches: 11. This CDR3 region has 16 residues. CDR3 DNA: TGTGCCACCAGCCCTCCGTTGGCGGGGGAACAAGAGACCCAGTACTTC. Residues: CATSPPLAGEQETQYF.

The chain employs TRBV7-9 and TRBJ1-2; 7 bases align to TRBD1. The junction had 7 bases not matched to a gene; V was cut back by 1 base and J by 5 bases. The CDR3 covers 15 residues. Germline V gene sequence: CDR1 SEHNR, CDR2 FQNEAQ (reference sequence). CDR3 DNA sequence: TGTGCCAGCAGCTTAGTTAGGGGACAGACTTATGGCTACACCTTC. Translation: CASSLVRGQTYGYTF. Full variable domain (remainder filled in from reference TRBV7-9 and TRBJ1-2): DTGVSQNPRHKITKRGQNVTFRCDPISEHNRLYWYRQTLGQGPEFLTYFQNEAQLEKSRLLSDRFSAERPKGSFSTLEIQRTEQGDSAMYLCASSLVRGQTYGYTFGSGTRLTVV.

This clonotype was counted many times. Germline is not matched at one junction end, which may reflect a read error. For the CDR3, the DNA is TGTGCCAGCAGCCAAGATTATTACGAGCAGTACTTC. Translated, it gives CASSQDYYEQYF. V and J are TRBV4-1 and TRBJ2-7; D unresolved. This CDR3 spans 12 amino acids. Germline CDR1 is MGHRA and CDR2 is YSYEKL.

The table lists this clonotype with a few counts. J is TRBJ2-7 and V is TRBV4-3; 7 bases line up with TRBD1. The end of the DNA is better explained by TRBJ2-5, so the J call may be wrong. The germline CDR1 and CDR2 sequences are LGHNA and YSLEER. CDR3 size: 14 residues. This CDR3 reads CASSQDTGVKTQYF. The CDR3 DNA reads TGCGCCAGCAGCCAAGATACAGGGGTGAAGACCCAGTACTTC.

The chain joins TRBV6-5 to TRBJ2-3; 9 nucleotides match TRBD1. The V and J ends lost 6 bases and 6 bases, in that order; junction bases with no gene match: 7. CDR1 MNHEY and CDR2 SVGAGI come from the germline V gene. CDR3 length: 14 residues. In DNA form, the CDR3 reads TGTGCCAGCAGACTCGGACAGGGGTATGATACGCAGTATTTT. Translated: CASRLGQGYDTQYF.

The CDR3 region is CASSFRAVENIQYF. The CDR3, as DNA: TGTGCCAGCAGCTTTAGGGCGGTTGAGAACATTCAGTACTTC. The chain has TRBV7-9 and TRBJ2-4; D uncertain. Trimming took off 3 bases at V and 7 bases at J, with 13 bases between the two ends. Germline V gene data show CDR1 as SEHNR and CDR2 as FQNEAQ (reference sequence). CDR3 length: 14 residues.

V gene TRBV7-9 combines with J gene TRBJ2-1; D possibly matches TRBD1 or TRBD2 (5 bases each). The CDR3 covers 14 residues. Trimming left V 3 bases short and J 10 bases short, with 16 bases between. From germline, CDR1 is SEHNR and CDR2 FQNEAQ (reference sequence). CDR3 nucleotides: TGTGCCAGCAGCTTCAGGGACGGGTCCTACGAGCAGTTCTTC. Translated: CASSFRDGSYEQFF.

CDR3 sequence reads: CAISLAGGGGNEQYF. The CDR3 DNA follows: TGTGCCATCAGCCTTGCAGGAGGGGGCGGGAACGAGCAGTACTTC. The gene calls are TRBV10-3 and TRBJ2-4; possible D gene TRBD1, 7 bases. The assigned J gene may be wrong: the sequence end matches TRBJ2-7 better. There are 15 residues in the CDR3. In germline, CDR1 is ENHRY, CDR2 SYGVKD.

The rearrangement joins TRBV4-1 to TRBJ1-2; 8 positions match TRBD1. The J segment lost 8 bases and the V segment lost 3 bases, leaving 8 bases of the junction unmatched. The CDR3 extends over 14 amino acids. The germline V gene has CDR1 MGHRA and CDR2 YSYEKL. CDR3 region: CASSQGQGAEGYTF. CDR3 in DNA: TGCGCCAGCAGCCAGGGGCAGGGGGCTGAGGGCTACACCTTC.

The V call is TRBV2, the J call TRBJ2-3, with no clear D. CDR3 size: 12 residues. Trimming removed 2 bases at V and 9 bases at J, with 9 bases between. Per the germline V gene, CDR1 is SNHLY and CDR2 is FYNNEI. The CDR3 DNA reads as TGTGCCAGCAGTGAACCTTTTGGGACGCAGTATTTT. Protein product: CASSEPFGTQYF.

Of note for this clonotype: An end of the junction does not agree with germline; a read error may underlie this. CDR3 DNA sequence: TGTGCCAGCAGTCAAGGGGGGTACCAAGAGACCCAGTTCTTC. This sequence encodes CASSQGGYQETQFF. The chain recombines TRBV4-2 with TRBJ2-5; D could derive from TRBD1 or TRBD2 (6 bases each). The last part of the DNA fits TRBJ2-1 better; the J call may be wrong. Germline V gives CDR1 LGHNA, CDR2 YNFKEQ. CDR3 length: 14 residues.